These 27 T cell receptor beta chains share one sample of origin, sequenced in a study of PD-1 blockade in classical Hodgkin lymphoma. Time point denoted: newly diagnosed, previously untreated cHL patient sample. Isolation of CD4+ T cells from thawed PBMCs was performed by magnetic negative selection. Assay used: immunoSEQ multiplex PCR; TCRdb lists only in-frame clones, some missing. The sample has under 20,000 clones, about 80% seen once. The sequencing sample was made of CD4+ T cells from blood. The origin of the receptors is a human donor with classical Hodgkin lymphoma.

This chain uses TRBV28 with TRBJ1-4; a possible D gene is TRBD1 (6 bases). CDR1 and CDR2 (germline): MDHEN, SYDVKM. This CDR3 has 14 residues. V was shortened by 5 bases and J by 6 bases, with 13 bases between the two germline ends. The CDR3 reads CASSGGGHDEKLFF. The CDR3 region has the DNA TGTGCCAGCAGTGGGGGGGGACACGATGAAAAACTGTTTTTT.

The chain links TRBV6-5 to TRBJ2-7, with D hard to call. Trimming shortened V by 6 bases and J by 3 bases, and 18 bases separated the two germline ends. This CDR3 is 15 amino acids long. Germline loops: CDR1 MNHEY, CDR2 SVGAGI. In DNA, the CDR3 is TGTGCCAGCAGCACAGAACAAAGAACTTTCTACGAGCAGTACTTC. Protein: CASSTEQRTFYEQYF.

The rearrangement links TRBV25-1 to TRBJ2-2; D perhaps matches TRBD1 (6 bases). The CDR3 is 16 amino acids. V was cut by 1 base and J by 5 bases, with 14 bases left in between. Germline V gene sequence: CDR1 MGHDK, CDR2 SYGVNS. The CDR3 bases are TGTGCCAGCAGTGAATTCCCAGGGGCGAGTACCGGGGAGCTGTTTTTT. Translation: CASSEFPGASTGELFF.

The rearrangement uses TRBV5-4 and TRBJ2-3; 8 positions match TRBD1. J gave up 9 bases and V 2 bases, and 8 bases lay outside the gene matches. Per germline, CDR1 SGHNT and CDR2 YYREEE (reference sequence). This CDR3 has 14 amino acids. The CDR3 DNA reads as TGTGCCAGCAGCTTCCCGGGACAGGCAAGCACGCAGTATTTT. It encodes CASSFPGQASTQYF. Full variable domain (outside the CDR3, taken from reference TRBV5-4 and TRBJ2-3): ETGVTQSPTHLIKTRGQQVTLRCSSQSGHNTVSWYQQALGQGPQFIFQYYREEENGRGNFPPRFSGLQFPNYSSELNVNALELDDSALYLCASSFPGQASTQYFGPGTRLTVL.

The chain uses TRBV6-1 and TRBJ2-7; TRBD2 might be the D (5 bases). Trimming pared 7 bases from V and 2 bases from J, leaving 9 bases between. The CDR3 contains 12 residues. The germline gives CDR1 MNHNS, CDR2 SASEGT. The CDR3 protein is CASTRAAYEQYF. CDR3 DNA sequence: TGTGCCAGCACGCGGGCCGCCTACGAGCAGTACTTC.

The chain uses TRBV7-3 and TRBJ2-7, with 10 positions matching TRBD1. This CDR3 comprises 13 residues. The germline gives CDR1 SGHTA, CDR2 FQGTGA. Trimming removed 1 base from V and 6 bases from J; junction bases left unmatched: 0. CDR3 nucleotide sequence: TGTGCCAGCAGCTTAAGGGACAGGGGCGAGCAGTACTTC. Residues: CASSLRDRGEQYF.

The genes are TRBV28 and TRBJ2-5, with 7 bases lining up with TRBD2. The trim removed 7 bases at V and 2 bases at J, leaving 10 bases unmatched. The length of the CDR3 is 15 residues. The germline V gene has CDR1 MDHEN and CDR2 SYDVKM. CDR3 sequence (DNA): TGTGCCAGCACCCCCGGGGGGAACAGACAAGAGACCCAGTACTTC. This sequence encodes CASTPGGNRQETQYF.

The CDR3 spells CASLPGMRFTGELFF. CDR3 in DNA: TGTGCCAGCCTTCCAGGGATGCGCTTCACCGGGGAGCTGTTTTTT. The chain combines TRBV7-9 with TRBJ2-2, with D perhaps TRBD1 (5 bases). This CDR3 contains 15 residues. Per the germline V gene, CDR1 is SEHNR and CDR2 is FQNEAQ (reference sequence). With 8 bases removed from V and 4 bases from J, the gap between germline ends came to 17 bases. The whole variable domain, remainder taken from reference TRBV7-9 and TRBJ2-2, is DTGVSQNPRHKITKRGQNVTFRCDPISEHNRLYWYRQTLGQGPEFLTYFQNEAQLEKSRLLSDRFSAERPKGSFSTLEIQRTEQGDSAMYLCASLPGMRFTGELFFGEGSRLTVL.

This clone was recorded only once. J is TRBJ2-3 and V is TRBV11-2; TRBD2 aligns across 13 bases. Germline CDR1 is SGHAT and CDR2 is FQNNGV. The CDR3 contains 15 residues. The V gene end was trimmed by 5 bases and the J gene end by 4 bases; junction bases not matched to a gene: 3. The CDR3 region has the DNA TGTGCCAGCAGCCCACTAGCGGGAGGGGCAGATACGCAGTATTTT. Translated, it gives CASSPLAGGADTQYF.

This clone appeared a single time. The chain has TRBV6-1 and TRBJ1-1; 11 bases map to TRBD1. The CDR3 has 15 amino acids. The germline V gene encodes CDR1 MNHNS and CDR2 SASEGT. V was clipped by 7 bases and J by 7 bases; unmatched bases: 11. The CDR3 nucleotides read TGTGCCAGCACTCAACCCCGGACAGGGGGCGTTGAAGCTTTCTTT. Protein sequence: CASTQPRTGGVEAFF.

The chain is built from TRBV19 and TRBJ1-2; D not certain. Germline V gene data show CDR1 as LNHDA and CDR2 as SQIVND (reference sequence). This CDR3 has 15 amino acids. Trimming cost V 4 bases and J 0 bases, with 12 bases left between them. This CDR3 reads CASSTGRIANYGYTF. CDR3 in DNA: TGTGCCAGTAGTACCGGACGGATAGCTAACTATGGCTACACCTTC.

V and J are TRBV15 and TRBJ1-1, with D perhaps matching TRBD1 (5 bases). V lost 1 base and J 12 bases, leaving 12 bases between the germline ends. The CDR3 is 12 residues long. The V gene's germline CDR1 is LNHNV and CDR2 YYDKDF (reference sequence). CDR3 nucleotide sequence: TGTGCCACCAGCAGAGCCGGCAGGGCAACTTTCTTT. Translated, it gives CATSRAGRATFF. The full variable domain, with the rest looked up from reference TRBV15 and TRBJ1-1, is DAMVIQNPRYQVTQFGKPVTLSCSQTLNHNVMYWYQQKSSQAPKLLFHYYDKDFNNEADTPDNFQSRRPNTSFCFLDIRSPGLGDTAMYLCATSRAGRATFFGQGTRLTVV.

The V and J genes are TRBV28 and TRBJ1-5, with D unresolved. Germline V lookup: CDR1 MDHEN, CDR2 SYDVKM. Trimming removed 3 bases from V and 4 bases from J, with 7 bases in between. This CDR3 has 13 residues. CDR3 sequence (DNA): TGTGCCAGCAGTTTTCTCGGTAATCAGCCCCAGCATTTT. Residues: CASSFLGNQPQHF.

This chain connects TRBV19 to TRBJ2-1; maybe TRBD2 (6 bases). The CDR3 spans 16 residues. Germline CDR1 is LNHDA and CDR2 is SQIVND (reference sequence). Trimming took off 5 bases at V and 0 bases at J, with 14 bases between the two ends. Here the CDR3 DNA reads TGTGCCAGTAGTTTGGGGAGGTGGAGCTCCTACAATGAGCAGTTCTTC. It translates to CASSLGRWSSYNEQFF.

The genes are TRBV27 and TRBJ2-7, with 14 nucleotides matching TRBD2. The J segment lost 7 bases and the V segment lost 5 bases, leaving 10 bases of the junction unmatched. The germline gives CDR1 MNHEY, CDR2 SMNVEV (reference sequence). This CDR3 has 16 amino acids. CDR3 sequence reads: CASSVLTSGRAEEQYF. CDR3 DNA sequence: TGTGCCAGCAGTGTCCTGACTAGCGGGAGGGCGGAAGAGCAGTACTTC.

The chain has TRBV7-9 and TRBJ2-2, with TRBD2 identical over 14 bases. Looked up from germline, CDR1 is SEHNR and CDR2 is FQNEAQ (reference sequence). CDR3 length: 16 amino acids. V dropped 5 bases and J dropped 5; count of bases not matched to a gene: 4. CDR3: CASSEGLAGGTGELFF. The DNA for the CDR3 is TGTGCCAGCAGCGAAGGACTAGCGGGAGGTACCGGGGAGCTGTTTTTT.

This clone was detected only once. J is TRBJ2-1 and V is TRBV6-4, with a possible D match to TRBD2 (6 bases). CDR3 length: 12 amino acids. The germline CDR1 and CDR2 sequences are MRHNA and SNTAGT. Trimming left V 4 bases short and J 7 bases short, with 8 bases between. The CDR3 region has the DNA TGTGCCAGCAGTGGAAGCGGGAATGAGCAGTTCTTC. This codes for CASSGSGNEQFF.

V gene TRBV7-9 combines with J gene TRBJ2-1; no reliable D call. Trimming removed 6 bases from V and 0 bases from J, with 6 bases in between. The CDR3 is 13 amino acids. The germline CDR1 and CDR2 sequences are SEHNR and FQNEAQ (reference sequence). CDR3: CASRANSYNEQFF. The CDR3 DNA is TGTGCCAGCAGGGCCAACTCCTACAATGAGCAGTTCTTC.

The gene calls are TRBV28 and TRBJ1-4; D unclear. Deletions cut 6 bases from V and 5 bases from J, with 7 bases between. Germline CDR1 and CDR2: MDHEN and SYDVKM. The CDR3 covers 12 residues. This CDR3 is CASRSGNEKLFF. The DNA for the CDR3 is TGTGCCAGCAGAAGTGGCAATGAAAAACTGTTTTTT.

J is TRBJ2-5 and V is TRBV11-1; 10 nucleotides agree with TRBD2. V gave up 0 bases and J gave up 5 bases; unmatched junction bases: 3. The CDR3 has 15 residues. Germline CDR1 and CDR2: SGHAT and FQDESV (reference sequence). DNA for the CDR3: TGTGCCAGCAGCTTAGCCACTAGCGGGACCGAGACCCAGTACTTC. Its protein product is CASSLATSGTETQYF.

This chain joins TRBV5-4 and TRBJ2-5; 7 bases line up with TRBD1. With V trimmed by 0 bases and J by 1 base, 9 bases remained unmatched. Germline CDR1 reads SGHNT; CDR2 reads YYREEE (reference sequence). The CDR3 contains 17 residues. The CDR3 loop reads CASSLGQGPSAQETQYF. The DNA of the CDR3 is TGTGCCAGCAGCTTGGGACAGGGACCCTCGGCCCAAGAGACCCAGTACTTC.

The chain couples TRBV18 to TRBJ2-5, with 11 bases identical to TRBD1. The CDR3 runs 16 residues. V gave up 0 bases and J gave up 5 bases; unmatched junction bases: 5. Germline loops: CDR1 KGHSH, CDR2 LQKENI. CDR3 nucleotide sequence: TGTGCCAGCTCACCACCGGTACGGACAGGGGGCGAGACCCAGTACTTC. It yields the protein CASSPPVRTGGETQYF. The entire variable domain, with the rest obtained from reference TRBV18 and TRBJ2-5, is as follows: NAGVMQNPRHLVRRRGQEARLRCSPMKGHSHVYWYRQLPEEGLKFMVYLQKENIIDESGMPKERFSAEFPKEGPSILRIQQVVRGDSAAYFCASSPPVRTGGETQYFGPGTRLLVL.

V usage is TRBV27 and J usage is TRBJ2-4; 7 bases line up with TRBD1. Germline loops: CDR1 MNHEY, CDR2 SMNVEV (reference sequence). CDR3 length equals 16 residues. V was pared by 6 bases and J by 5 bases, with 13 bases of the junction left unmatched. CDR3 DNA: TGTGCCAGCAGGGAAATTTCGACAGGGTTGGAAAACATTCAGTACTTC. This gives the protein CASREISTGLENIQYF.

This chain joins TRBV29-1 and TRBJ2-7, with 8 nucleotides matching TRBD1. V lost 7 bases to trimming and J lost 3 bases; unmatched junction nucleotides: 5. This CDR3 region has 12 residues. CDR1 and CDR2 (germline): SQVTM, ANQGSEA. CDR3 in amino acids: CSAGTGDYEQYF. The CDR3 region has the DNA TGCAGCGCCGGGACAGGAGACTACGAGCAGTACTTC.

Only one count was recorded for this clone. The V gene is TRBV28, the J gene TRBJ2-7; D ambiguous. Between the trimmed V and J ends, which lost 2 bases and 3 bases, there was a span of 2 bases. This CDR3 spans 11 amino acids. Looked up from germline, CDR1 is MDHEN and CDR2 is SYDVKM. The chain's CDR3 is CASSLNYEQYF. CDR3 coding DNA: TGTGCCAGCAGTTTAAACTACGAGCAGTACTTC.

The chain carries TRBV4-2 and TRBJ1-2; 7 positions agree with TRBD1. The CDR3 consists of 17 residues. V shed 4 bases and J 4 bases; nucleotides not matched to a gene: 15. Germline values: CDR1 LGHNA, CDR2 YNFKEQ. Here the CDR3 reads CASSPRTGGPTGYGYTF. In nucleotides, the CDR3 is TGTGCCAGCAGCCCACGGACAGGAGGCCCCACTGGCTATGGCTACACCTTC.

The chain recombines TRBV5-8 with TRBJ2-7, with 7 bases that match TRBD2. The germline V gene encodes CDR1 SGHTS and CDR2 YDEGEE. The CDR3 covers 16 residues. Trimming at V came to 4 bases and at J to 0 bases, leaving 10 bases not matched to a gene. The CDR3 DNA is TGTGCCAGCAGCCCTCCCAGAGGCGGGAGCTCCTACGAGCAGTACTTC. Residues: CASSPPRGGSSYEQYF.